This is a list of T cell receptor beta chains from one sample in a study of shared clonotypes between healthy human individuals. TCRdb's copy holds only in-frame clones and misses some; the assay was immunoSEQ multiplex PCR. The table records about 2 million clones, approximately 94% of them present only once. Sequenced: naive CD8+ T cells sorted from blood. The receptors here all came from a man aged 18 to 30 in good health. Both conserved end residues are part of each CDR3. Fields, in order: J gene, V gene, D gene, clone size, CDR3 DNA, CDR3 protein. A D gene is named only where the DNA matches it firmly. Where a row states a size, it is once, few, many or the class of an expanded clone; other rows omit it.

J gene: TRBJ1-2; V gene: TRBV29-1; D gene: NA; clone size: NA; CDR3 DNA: TGCAGCGGCCAAACAGGGACCTATGGCTACACCTTC; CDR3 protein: CSGQTGTYGYTF
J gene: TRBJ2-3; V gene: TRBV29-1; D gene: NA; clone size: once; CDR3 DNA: TGCAGCGTTCTTTGGAGGGGGCGAAATATCGCAGATACGCAGTATTTT; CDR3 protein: CSVLWRGRNIADTQYF
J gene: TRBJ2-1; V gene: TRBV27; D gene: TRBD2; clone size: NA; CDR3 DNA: TGTGCCAGCAGTTTTGGTCTAGCGGGGTCGCAGTTCTTC; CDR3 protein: CASSFGLAGSQFF
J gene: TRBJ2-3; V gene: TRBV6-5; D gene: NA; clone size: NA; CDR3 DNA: TGTGCCAGCAGTTACTCCGCTATGGGAGATACGCAGTATTTT; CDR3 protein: CASSYSAMGDTQYF
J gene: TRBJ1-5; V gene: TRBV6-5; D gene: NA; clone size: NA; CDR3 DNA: TGTGCCAGCGGAGGGGCAAGCAATCAGCCCCAGCATTTT; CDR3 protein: CASGGASNQPQHF
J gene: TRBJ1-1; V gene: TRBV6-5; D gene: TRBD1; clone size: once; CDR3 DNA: TGTGCCAGCAGTTACACTGGAACAGGGGATCTAGCTTTCTTT; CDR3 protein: CASSYTGTGDLAFF
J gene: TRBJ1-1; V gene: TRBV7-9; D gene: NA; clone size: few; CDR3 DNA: TGTGCCAGCAGCTTAGTGTTATTTGAAGCTTTCTTT; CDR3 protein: CASSLVLFEAFF
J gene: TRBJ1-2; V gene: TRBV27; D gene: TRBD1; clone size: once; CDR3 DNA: TGTGCCAGCAGTATCCCGGGACAGATCTATGGCTACACCTTC; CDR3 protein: CASSIPGQIYGYTF
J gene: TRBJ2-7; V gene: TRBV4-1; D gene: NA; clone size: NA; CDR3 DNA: TGCGCCAGCAGCCAAGGGGGGACTGTCTCCTACGAGCAGTACTTC; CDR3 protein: CASSQGGTVSYEQYF
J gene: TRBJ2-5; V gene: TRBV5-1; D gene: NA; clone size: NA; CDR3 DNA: TGCGCCAGCAGCTTGGCCCGTGGATTGGAGACCCAGTACTTC; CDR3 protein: CASSLARGLETQYF
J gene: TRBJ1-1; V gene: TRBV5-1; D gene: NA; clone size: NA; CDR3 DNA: TGCGCCAGCAGCGAATGGACGGCGAACACTGAAGCTTTCTTT; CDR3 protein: CASSEWTANTEAFF
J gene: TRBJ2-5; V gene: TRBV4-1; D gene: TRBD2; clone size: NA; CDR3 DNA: TGCGCCAGCAGCCAAGGACTAGCGCCCTACCAAGAGACCCAGTACTTC; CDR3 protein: CASSQGLAPYQETQYF
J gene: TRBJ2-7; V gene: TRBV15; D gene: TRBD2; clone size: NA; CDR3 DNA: TGTGCCACCAGCAGAGTTTGGGAGGGAGATTCCTACGAGCAGTACTTC; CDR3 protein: CATSRVWEGDSYEQYF
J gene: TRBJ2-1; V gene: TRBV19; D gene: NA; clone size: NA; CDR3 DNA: TGTGCCAGTAGACGGGACCCATTCTCCTACAATGAGCAGTTCTTC; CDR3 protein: CASRRDPFSYNEQFF
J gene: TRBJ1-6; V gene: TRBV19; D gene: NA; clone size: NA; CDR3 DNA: TGTGCCAGTAGTATGGAAAGTGGTTATAATTCACCCCTCCACTTT; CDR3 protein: CASSMESGYNSPLHF
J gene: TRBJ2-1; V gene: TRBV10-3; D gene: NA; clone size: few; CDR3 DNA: TGTGCCATCAGTGATCGGGGTTCGGGTGAGCAGTTCTTC; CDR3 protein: CAISDRGSGEQFF
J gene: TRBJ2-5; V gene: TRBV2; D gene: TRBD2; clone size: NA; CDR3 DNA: TGTGCCAGCAGTGAACAGAGTCTAGCGGGGCAAGAGACCCAGTACTTC; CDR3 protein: CASSEQSLAGQETQYF
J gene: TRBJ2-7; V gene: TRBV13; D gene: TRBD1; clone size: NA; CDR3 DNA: TGTGCCAGCAGCGGACAGGGGCCCTCCTACGAGCAGTACTTC; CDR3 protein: CASSGQGPSYEQYF
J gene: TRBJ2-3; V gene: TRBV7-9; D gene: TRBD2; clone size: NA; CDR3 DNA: TGTGCCAGCAGCCATACTAGCGGGGAGGCAGATACGCAGTATTTT; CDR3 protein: CASSHTSGEADTQYF
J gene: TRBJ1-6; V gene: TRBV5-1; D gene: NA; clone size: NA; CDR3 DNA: TGCGCCAGCAGCTCCGATCCGTTGATGGAGGGAAATTCACCCCTCCACTTT; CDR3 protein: CASSSDPLMEGNSPLHF
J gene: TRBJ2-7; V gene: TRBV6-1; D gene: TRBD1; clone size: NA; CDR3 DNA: TGTGCCAGCAGTGTGGGGACAGGGGGAGATGGGGAGCAGTACTTC; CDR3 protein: CASSVGTGGDGEQYF
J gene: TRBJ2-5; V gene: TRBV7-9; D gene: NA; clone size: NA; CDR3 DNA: TGTGCCAGCAGCTTACTCCCCTCGGAGACCCGGTACTTC; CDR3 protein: CASSLLPSETRYF